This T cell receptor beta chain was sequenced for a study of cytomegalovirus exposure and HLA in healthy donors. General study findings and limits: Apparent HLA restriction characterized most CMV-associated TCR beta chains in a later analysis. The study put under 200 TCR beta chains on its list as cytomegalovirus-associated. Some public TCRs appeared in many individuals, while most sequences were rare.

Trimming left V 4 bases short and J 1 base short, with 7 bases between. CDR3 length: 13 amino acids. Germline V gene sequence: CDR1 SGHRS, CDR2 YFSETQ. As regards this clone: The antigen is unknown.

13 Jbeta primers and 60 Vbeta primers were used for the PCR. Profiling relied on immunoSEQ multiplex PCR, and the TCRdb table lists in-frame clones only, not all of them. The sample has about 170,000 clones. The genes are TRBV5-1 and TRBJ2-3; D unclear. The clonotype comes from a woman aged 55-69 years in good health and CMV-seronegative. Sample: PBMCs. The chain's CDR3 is CASSISGTDTQYF. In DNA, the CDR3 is TGCGCCAGCAGCATCAGTGGCACAGATACGCAGTATTTT.